This T cell receptor beta chain originates from a study of radiotherapy plus CTLA-4 blockade in lung cancer. Germline CDR1 reads KGHSH; CDR2 reads LQKENI. The CDR3 extends over 13 amino acids. With V trimmed by 7 bases and J by 4 bases, 3 bases remained unmatched. The method was immunoSEQ multiplex PCR; TCRdb's version includes in-frame clones alone and lacks a portion of them. In the table there are some 60,000 clones, approximately 80% of which are singletons. A word on this clone: What it binds is not known.

Study-level results: Blood saw expansion of tumor-derived TCR clones after radiotherapy plus ipilimumab. Reported findings show early blood T cell clone dynamics, with interferon-beta, best predicted response.

Source: peripheral blood, taken from a patient treated with radiotherapy plus ipilimumab. This TCR was recovered from a human donor with non-small cell lung cancer who had a complete response to radiotherapy plus ipilimumab. The rearrangement links TRBV18 to TRBJ2-5; 10 bases match TRBD1. This CDR3 is CASLRDRGETQYF. The CDR3, as DNA: TGTGCCAGCTTACGGGACAGGGGAGAGACCCAGTACTTC.